One sample yielded the 10 T cell receptor beta chains listed below, sequenced in a study of cytomegalovirus exposure and HLA in healthy donors. The PCR had 60 Vbeta and 13 Jbeta primers. The data were produced by immunoSEQ multiplex PCR, yet TCRdb's version contains in-frame clones alone and is incomplete. The sample shows approximately 220,000 clones, approximately 80% of them seen only once. Sequencing was carried out using PBMCs. Source of these receptors: a man aged 25-45 years in good health and CMV-seronegative.

This clone was seen a single time. The chain has TRBV28 and TRBJ2-6, with 9 bases aligning to TRBD1. V was pared by 3 bases and J by 12 bases, with 3 bases of the junction left unmatched. Germline V gene data show CDR1 as MDHEN and CDR2 as SYDVKM. The CDR3 length is 13 residues. The CDR3 spells CASSFGTGTVLTF. CDR3 DNA sequence: TGTGCCAGCAGTTTTGGGACAGGGACCGTCCTGACTTTC.

V is TRBV7-9 and J is TRBJ2-3, with a weak D call TRBD1 (5 bases). The CDR3 is 17 residues long. CDR1 and CDR2 from the germline V gene are SEHNR and FQNEAQ (reference sequence). Trimming stripped 3 bases from V and 2 bases from J, with 18 bases between. The CDR3 reads CASSFPSVGLNTDTQYF. The DNA of the CDR3 is TGTGCCAGCAGCTTCCCTAGTGTGGGGCTAAACACAGATACGCAGTATTTT.

The chain carries TRBV6-6 and TRBJ2-7; D is unresolved. The V and J ends lost 2 bases and 6 bases respectively, with 5 bases between them. Germline CDR1 is MNHNY and CDR2 is SVGAGI (reference sequence). The CDR3 has 11 amino acids. CDR3 coding DNA: TGTGCCAGCAGTTACCGTTCCGAGCAGTACTTC. Encoded protein: CASSYRSEQYF.

Only one count was recorded for this clone. The J gene is TRBJ2-5, the V gene TRBV9; D might be TRBD2 (6 bases). V shed 0 bases and J shed 2 bases, with 11 bases lying between them. Per the germline V gene, CDR1 is SGDLS and CDR2 is YYNGEE. This CDR3 spans 15 amino acids. The chain's CDR3 is CASSVGAGSQETQYF. CDR3 coding DNA: TGTGCCAGCAGCGTAGGGGCGGGGAGTCAAGAGACCCAGTACTTC. The entire variable domain, with the rest obtained from reference TRBV9 and TRBJ2-5, is as follows: DSGVTQTPKHLITATGQRVTLRCSPRSGDLSVYWYQQSLDQGLQFLIQYYNGEERAKGNILERFSAQQFPDLHSELNLSSLELGDSALYFCASSVGAGSQETQYFGPGTRLLVL.

V gene TRBV18 combines with J gene TRBJ2-7; maybe TRBD1 (6 bases). The CDR3 is 15 residues long. Per germline, CDR1 KGHSH and CDR2 LQKENI. Trimming took off 5 bases at V and 4 bases at J, with 18 bases between the two ends. CDR3 protein: CASSFLGVRGYEQYF. The CDR3 bases are TGTGCCAGCTCATTTCTAGGGGTCAGGGGTTACGAGCAGTACTTC.

This chain connects TRBV28 to TRBJ2-2, with 9 bases fitting TRBD2. Germline loops: CDR1 MDHEN, CDR2 SYDVKM. The CDR3 loop spans 15 amino acids. The V gene end was trimmed by 5 bases and the J gene end by 2 bases; junction bases not matched to a gene: 3. DNA for the CDR3: TGTGCCAGCAGTCATAGCGGGAGAAACACCGGGGAGCTGTTTTTT. Amino acid sequence: CASSHSGRNTGELFF.

V is TRBV5-4 and J is TRBJ2-1, with a tentative D call TRBD1 (5 bases). CDR3 length: 13 amino acids. V lost 4 bases and J 3 bases, leaving 8 bases between the germline ends. The germline V gene encodes CDR1 SGHNT and CDR2 YYREEE (reference sequence). The CDR3 nucleotides are TGTGCCAGCAGCGGGGCCGACTACAATGAGCAGTTCTTC. Residues: CASSGADYNEQFF.

This clone was detected once. This chain uses TRBV6-6 with TRBJ2-6, with 7 bases fitting TRBD1. CDR3 length: 12 residues. V lost 7 bases to trimming and J lost 15 bases; unmatched junction nucleotides: 9. Germline V gene data show CDR1 as MNHNY and CDR2 as SVGAGI (reference sequence). The CDR3 nucleotides are TGTGCCAGCACTCCAGGGGGATACGGCCTGACTTTC. This sequence encodes CASTPGGYGLTF.

CDR3 DNA sequence: TGTGCCAGCAGCTTCCTCCAAGGGGATGAAGCTTTCTTT. Residues: CASSFLQGDEAFF. The genes are TRBV7-9 and TRBJ1-1, with D perhaps TRBD1 (5 bases). Trimming removed 3 bases at V and 7 bases at J, with 12 bases between. The CDR3 length is 13 residues. In germline, CDR1 is SEHNR, CDR2 FQNEAQ (reference sequence).

V gene TRBV4-3 combines with J gene TRBJ2-1; D gene uncertain. The V end was cut by 1 base, the J end by 6 bases, with 16 bases between. This CDR3 has 16 amino acids. The germline gives CDR1 LGHNA, CDR2 YSLEER. CDR3: CASSQARGWVGNEQFF. The CDR3 nucleotides read TGCGCCAGCAGCCAAGCTCGAGGCTGGGTAGGCAATGAGCAGTTCTTC.